The next 21 T cell receptor beta chains were all read from a single sample in a study of early T cells in non-severe SARS-CoV-2 infection. TCRdb re-called the 5' RACE reads through MiXCR, storing one row per CDR3 protein. The profile shows around 44,000 distinct CDR3 sequences, 7% to 9% of them singletons. The sequencing input was whole blood. The receptors were sampled from an adult who was a healthcare worker with PCR-confirmed SARS-CoV-2 infection or an uninfected control (not recorded which).

V and J are TRBV12-3 or TRBV12-4 and TRBJ1-2; tentative D call: TRBD1 (6 bases). This CDR3 spans 15 amino acids. Deletions cut 0 bases from V and 7 bases from J, with 15 bases between. The CDR3 spells CASSLASQGIIGYTF. The DNA of the CDR3 is TGTGCCAGCAGTTTAGCTAGCCAGGGGATTATTGGCTACACCTTC.

This clonotype has at least ten counts. This chain connects TRBV7-9 to TRBJ2-7, with 10 bases matching TRBD2. In germline, CDR1 is SEHNR, CDR2 FQNEAQ (reference sequence). V shed 2 bases, J shed 3 bases, and the junction held 1 base outside the gene matches. The CDR3 runs to 14 residues. The CDR3, as DNA: TGTGCCAGCAGCTTACTAGCGGGGGACTACGAGCAGTACTTC. This translates into CASSLLAGDYEQYF.

This clonotype was recorded at least ten times. The chain couples TRBV7-6 to TRBJ1-4; D is uncertain. V was clipped by 2 bases and J by 4 bases, with 8 bases between them. This CDR3 contains 14 residues. Per germline, CDR1 SGHVS and CDR2 FNYEAQ. This CDR3 reads CASSLRGHNEKLFF. The DNA of the CDR3 is TGTGCCAGCAGCTTAAGAGGCCATAATGAAAAACTGTTTTTT.

This clonotype was seen at least ten times. The rearrangement links TRBV27 to TRBJ1-5; D might be TRBD1 (6 bases). The V and J ends lost 4 bases and 2 bases respectively, with 12 bases between them. CDR3 length: 15 amino acids. Germline values: CDR1 MNHEY, CDR2 SMNVEV (reference sequence). The CDR3 bases are TGTGCCAGCAGTTATCAGGGGTCGGGCAATCAGCCCCAGCATTTT. It specifies CASSYQGSGNQPQHF.

V gene TRBV7-9 combines with J gene TRBJ2-3; 10 bases agree with TRBD1. The CDR3 runs 15 residues. CDR1 SEHNR and CDR2 FQNEAQ come from the germline V gene (reference sequence). Trimming at V came to 0 bases and at J to 5 bases, leaving 2 bases not matched to a gene. CDR3 nucleotides: TGTGCCAGCAGCTTAGCCGGGACAGGGGTAGATACGCAGTATTTT. Its protein product is CASSLAGTGVDTQYF.

This chain links TRBV9 with TRBJ2-3, with a weak D call TRBD2 (6 bases). Germline values: CDR1 SGDLS, CDR2 YYNGEE. The ends were cut back, 0 bases at V and 6 bases at J, with 17 bases in the middle. CDR3 length: 16 residues. The CDR3 spells CASSVATFLAGDTQYF. The CDR3, as DNA: TGTGCCAGCAGCGTAGCTACGTTCTTGGCGGGGGATACGCAGTATTTT.

This clonotype was counted many times. CDR3 residues: CASSLGQGGKYSNTGELFF. DNA of the CDR3: TGTGCCAGCAGCTTAGGACAGGGAGGAAAGTATAGTAACACCGGGGAGCTGTTTTTT. The chain uses TRBV7-2 and TRBJ2-2, with a tentative D call TRBD1 (7 bases). This CDR3 region has 19 residues. The germline gives CDR1 SGHTA, CDR2 FQGNSA. Deletions cut 1 base from V and 2 bases from J, with 20 bases between.

The rearrangement uses TRBV11-2 and TRBJ1-6; a possible D gene is TRBD1 (6 bases). From germline, CDR1 is SGHAT and CDR2 FQNNGV. Between the trimmed V and J ends, which lost 5 bases and 10 bases, there was a span of 15 bases. This CDR3 is built from 14 residues. The CDR3 here is CASSPQGIPSPLHF. CDR3 coding DNA: TGTGCCAGCAGCCCTCAGGGGATACCGTCACCCCTCCACTTT.

This chain connects TRBV11-2 to TRBJ2-2, with TRBD2 as a possible D gene (5 bases). Germline CDR1 is SGHAT and CDR2 is FQNNGV. V lost 0 bases and J 4 bases, leaving 9 bases between the germline ends. This CDR3 contains 15 residues. The chain's CDR3 is CASSLERAPTGELFF. The CDR3, as DNA: TGTGCCAGCAGCTTAGAGAGGGCCCCCACCGGGGAGCTGTTTTTT.

This rearrangement joins TRBV6-4 to TRBJ1-4; D unresolved. V was cut by 2 bases and J by 4 bases, with 11 bases left in between. This CDR3 region has 15 residues. Germline V gene lookup returns CDR1 MRHNA and CDR2 SNTAGT. The CDR3 spells CASSDGPAINEKLFF. The CDR3 DNA reads as TGTGCCAGCAGTGACGGGCCAGCTATTAATGAAAAACTGTTTTTT.

This clonotype was observed a handful of times. This chain links TRBV27 with TRBJ2-5, with D possibly TRBD2 on 5 matching bases. Germline V lookup: CDR1 MNHEY, CDR2 SMNVEV (reference sequence). V shed 5 bases and J shed 3 bases, with 19 bases lying between them. CDR3 length equals 16 residues. Written as DNA, the CDR3 is TGTGCCAGCAGTCCAAATCTCCATACTAGGGAAGAGACCCAGTACTTC. Its protein is CASSPNLHTREETQYF.

In its sample, this clonotype was seen many times. CDR3 sequence (DNA): TGTGCCAGCAGCTTAGAGTATAGTCAGCCCCAGCATTTT. Residues: CASSLEYSQPQHF. The chain has TRBV7-2 and TRBJ1-5, with unresolved D. CDR3 size: 13 residues. In germline, CDR1 is SGHTA, CDR2 FQGNSA. V lost 1 base and J lost 6, with 7 bases in between.

V is TRBV27 and J is TRBJ1-2; no firm D call. Trimming stripped 5 bases from V and 5 bases from J, with 15 bases between. Germline CDR1 is MNHEY and CDR2 is SMNVEV (reference sequence). CDR3 length: 14 residues. The CDR3: CASSPGPQKYGYTF. CDR3 DNA: TGTGCCAGCAGTCCGGGCCCCCAGAAATATGGCTACACCTTC.

This clonotype was seen many times. The chain links TRBV29-1 to TRBJ2-5, with 7 bases that match TRBD1. The CDR3 sequence is 16 residues long. V lost 7 bases to trimming and J lost 0 bases; unmatched junction nucleotides: 14. CDR1 and CDR2 from the germline V gene are SQVTM and ANQGSEA. This CDR3 reads CSALLQGRGYQETQYF. The CDR3 nucleotides are TGCAGCGCCCTTTTACAGGGGAGAGGGTACCAAGAGACCCAGTACTTC.

In its sample, this clonotype was seen a few times. The chain combines TRBV6-2 or TRBV6-3 with TRBJ2-3; D tentatively fits TRBD1 or TRBD2 (6 bases each). The CDR3 spans 15 residues. CDR1 is MNHEY and CDR2 is SVGEGT in the germline V gene. V lost 2 bases to trimming and J lost 4 bases, with 13 bases between them. In DNA form, the CDR3 reads TGTGCCAGCAGTTACCCTCTCGGGGGCGCAGATACGCAGTATTTT. Translation: CASSYPLGGADTQYF.

This clonotype was picked up many times. This CDR3 fails to terminate in the conserved phenylalanine or tryptophan, so it likely reflects a read error. This chain links TRBV10-3 with TRBJ2-1; D call uncertain. Trimming removed 4 bases from V and 12 bases from J, with 10 bases in between. Germline V gene lookup returns CDR1 ENHRY and CDR2 SYGVKD. This CDR3 has 11 residues. The CDR3 bases are TGTGCCATCAGTGTAGGTGTTGGGCAGTTCCTC. It yields the protein CAISVGVGQFL.

This clonotype was counted between two and nine times. The chain couples TRBV3-1 to TRBJ2-5; 9 bases match TRBD2. The CDR3 runs 15 residues. Germline CDR1 and CDR2: LGHDT and YNNKEL (reference sequence). J lost 2 bases, V lost 4 bases, and 5 bases had no gene match. CDR3 in amino acids: CASSLAGATQETQYF. The CDR3 DNA sequence: TGTGCCAGCAGCCTAGCGGGGGCCACACAAGAGACCCAGTACTTC.

This clonotype was recorded at least ten times. V and J are TRBV6-5 and TRBJ1-2, with TRBD1 matching over 11 bases. The V and J ends lost 3 bases and 7 bases, in that order; junction bases with no gene match: 13. The CDR3 sequence is 17 residues long. Germline CDR1 and CDR2: MNHEY and SVGAGI. The CDR3 reads CASSYFPRTGGDPGYTF. DNA for the CDR3: TGTGCCAGCAGTTATTTTCCACGGACAGGGGGCGATCCTGGCTACACCTTC.

The J gene is TRBJ2-7, the V gene TRBV7-2, with a tentative D call TRBD2 (6 bases). The CDR3 consists of 15 residues. Trimming shortened V by 0 bases and J by 3 bases, and 12 bases separated the two germline ends. Germline CDR1 reads SGHTA; CDR2 reads FQGNSA. CDR3 coding DNA: TGTGCCAGCAGCTTAGCGCCGGGGGAGATCTACGAGCAGTACTTC. Its translation is CASSLAPGEIYEQYF. Full variable domain (rest looked up from reference TRBV7-2 and TRBJ2-7): GAGVSQSPSNKVTEKGKDVELRCDPISGHTALYWYRQSLGQGLEFLIYFQGNSAPDKSGLPSDRFSAERTGGSVSTLTIQRTQQEDSAVYLCASSLAPGEIYEQYFGPGTRLTVT.

This clonotype occurred many times. V gene TRBV28 combines with J gene TRBJ1-4; 9 positions agree with TRBD1. CDR1 is MDHEN, CDR2 SYDVKM, per germline. The CDR3 consists of 14 residues. V lost 6 bases to trimming and J lost 5 bases; unmatched junction nucleotides: 4. CDR3 DNA: TGTGCCAGCAGACAGGGGGCTCGGAATGAAAAACTGTTTTTT. Protein: CASRQGARNEKLFF.

This clonotype appeared many times. V and J are TRBV19 and TRBJ2-1; 11 bases match TRBD2. The CDR3 has 15 residues. Germline V gene lookup returns CDR1 LNHDA and CDR2 SQIVND (reference sequence). V was pared by 3 bases and J by 9 bases, with 7 bases of the junction left unmatched. The DNA of the CDR3 is TGTGCCAGTAGTATGTATAGCGGGGGGGCGCCTGAGCAGTTCTTC. This gives the protein CASSMYSGGAPEQFF.